Shown below are 6 T cell receptor beta chains from a single sample sequenced in a study of shared clonotypes between healthy human individuals. Measured with immunoSEQ multiplex PCR; TCRdb has only the in-frame clones, and not every one. The table shows under 2,500,000 clones, with approximately 96% occurring only once. The source material was naive CD4+ T cells sorted from blood. Subset: CD45RA+ positively selected. Receptors originate from a man aged 18 to 30 in good health.

The CDR3 bases are TGTGCCAGCAGCGTACCCGGGACAGGGACCTACGAGCAGTACTTC. The encoded protein is CASSVPGTGTYEQYF. The chain couples TRBV5-5 to TRBJ2-7, with 9 bases aligning to TRBD1. There are 15 residues in the CDR3. The trim removed 4 bases at V and 2 bases at J, leaving 7 bases unmatched. In germline, CDR1 is SGHKS, CDR2 YYEKEE (reference sequence).

This sequence joins TRBV11-2 and TRBJ2-3; no reliable D call. The CDR3 is 14 residues long. V gave up 3 bases and J gave up 2 bases, with 9 bases separating them. CDR1 SGHAT and CDR2 FQNNGV come from the germline V gene. This chain's CDR3 is CASSFFGPTDTQYF. The CDR3 DNA sequence: TGTGCCAGCAGCTTCTTCGGTCCCACAGATACGCAGTATTTT.

This clone appeared once. The V gene is TRBV5-1, the J gene TRBJ2-7, with 14 bases that match TRBD2. The CDR3 runs to 17 residues. From germline, CDR1 is SGHRS and CDR2 YFSETQ. The V segment lost 4 bases and the J segment 0 bases; nucleotides outside the gene matches: 6. CDR3 DNA sequence: TGCGCCAGCAGCGGAGGACTAGCGGGAGGTAGCTCCTACGAGCAGTACTTC. Translating gives CASSGGLAGGSSYEQYF.

The chain couples TRBV6-5 to TRBJ2-5, with D perhaps given as TRBD1 or TRBD2 (6 bases each). Germline CDR1 MNHEY, CDR2 SVGAGI. This CDR3 is 15 amino acids long. Between the trimmed V and J ends, which lost 6 bases and 3 bases, there was a span of 17 bases. The CDR3 DNA sequence: TGTGCCAGCAGCCTTGGGGGGCGCCGGGAAGAGACCCAGTACTTC. Encoded protein: CASSLGGRREETQYF.

This chain joins TRBV5-1 and TRBJ2-6; D unclear. The CDR3 sequence is 14 residues long. V was cut by 2 bases and J by 4 bases, with 7 bases left in between. CDR1 and CDR2 from the germline V gene are SGHRS and YFSETQ. The CDR3: CASSFGSGANVLTF. The CDR3 region has the DNA TGCGCCAGCAGCTTCGGCTCGGGGGCCAACGTCCTGACTTTC.

The chain combines TRBV4-3 with TRBJ1-5, with D unresolved. The germline V and J ends were trimmed by 0 bases and 5 bases, with 14 bases remaining between them. This CDR3 comprises 16 residues. Germline CDR1 and CDR2: LGHNA and YSLEER. The CDR3 nucleotides are TGCGCCAGCAGCCAAGATGGGCGGAGTGACCATCAGCCCCAGCATTTT. It codes for CASSQDGRSDHQPQHF.